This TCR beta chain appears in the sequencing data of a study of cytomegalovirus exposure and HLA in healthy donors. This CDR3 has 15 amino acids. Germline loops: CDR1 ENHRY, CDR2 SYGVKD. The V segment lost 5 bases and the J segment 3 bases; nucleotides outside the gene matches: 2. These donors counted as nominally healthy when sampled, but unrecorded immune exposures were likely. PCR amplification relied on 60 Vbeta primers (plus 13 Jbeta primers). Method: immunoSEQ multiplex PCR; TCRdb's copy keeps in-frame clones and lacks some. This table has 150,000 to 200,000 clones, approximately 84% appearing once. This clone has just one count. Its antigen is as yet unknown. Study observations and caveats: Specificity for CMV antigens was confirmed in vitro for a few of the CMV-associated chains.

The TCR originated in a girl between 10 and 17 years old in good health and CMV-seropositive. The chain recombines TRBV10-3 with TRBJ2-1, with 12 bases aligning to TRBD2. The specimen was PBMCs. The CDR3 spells CAISPLAGGYNEQFF. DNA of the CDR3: TGTGCCATCAGTCCACTAGCGGGAGGCTACAATGAGCAGTTCTTC.